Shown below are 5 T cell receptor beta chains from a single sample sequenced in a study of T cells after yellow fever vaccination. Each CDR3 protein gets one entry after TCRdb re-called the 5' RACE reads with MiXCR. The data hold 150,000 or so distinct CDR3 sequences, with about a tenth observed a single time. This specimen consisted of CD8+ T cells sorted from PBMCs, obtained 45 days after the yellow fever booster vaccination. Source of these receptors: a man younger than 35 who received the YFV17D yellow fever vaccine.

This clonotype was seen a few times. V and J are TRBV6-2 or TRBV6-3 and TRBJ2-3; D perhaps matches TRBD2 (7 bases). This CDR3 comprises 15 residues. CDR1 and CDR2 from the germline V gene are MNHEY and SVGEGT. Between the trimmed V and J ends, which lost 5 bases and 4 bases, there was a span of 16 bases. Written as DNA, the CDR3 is TGTGCCAGCAGTCGAGGGGGGGGGCCGGCAGATACGCAGTATTTT. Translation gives CASSRGGGPADTQYF.

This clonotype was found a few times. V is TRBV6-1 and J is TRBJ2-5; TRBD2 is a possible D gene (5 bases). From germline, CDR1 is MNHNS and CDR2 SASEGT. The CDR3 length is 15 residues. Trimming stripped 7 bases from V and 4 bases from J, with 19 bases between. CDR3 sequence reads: CASTQITGILETQYF. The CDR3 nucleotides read TGTGCCAGCACTCAAATCACGGGGATCCTAGAGACCCAGTACTTC.

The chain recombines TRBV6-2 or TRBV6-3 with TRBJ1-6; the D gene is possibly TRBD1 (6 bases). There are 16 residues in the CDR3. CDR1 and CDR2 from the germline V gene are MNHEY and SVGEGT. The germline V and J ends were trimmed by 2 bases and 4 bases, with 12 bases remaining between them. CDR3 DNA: TGTGCCAGCAGTTACGGGAGAGGGGGTTATAATTCACCCCTCCACTTT. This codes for CASSYGRGGYNSPLHF.

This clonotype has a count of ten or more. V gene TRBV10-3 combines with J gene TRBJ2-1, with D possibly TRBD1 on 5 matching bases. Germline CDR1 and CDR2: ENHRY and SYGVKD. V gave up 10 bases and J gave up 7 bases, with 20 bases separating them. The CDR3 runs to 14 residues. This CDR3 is CATLDSKVENEQFF. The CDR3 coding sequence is TGTGCCACCCTTGACAGTAAGGTCGAAAATGAGCAGTTCTTC.

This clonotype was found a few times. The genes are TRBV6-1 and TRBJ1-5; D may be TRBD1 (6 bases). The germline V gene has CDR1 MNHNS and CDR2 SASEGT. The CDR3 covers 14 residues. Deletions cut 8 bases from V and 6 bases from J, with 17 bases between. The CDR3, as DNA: TGTGCCAGCCGCGAAACAGGGAGTAGTCAGCCCCAGCATTTT. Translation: CASRETGSSQPQHF.